The 21 T cell receptor beta chains in this list originate from one sample, sequenced in a study of shared clonotypes between healthy human individuals. Assay used: immunoSEQ multiplex PCR; TCRdb lists only in-frame clones, some missing. Among around 1.6 million clones listed, 95% to 99% were seen once. Sequenced: naive CD4+ T cells sorted from blood. Subset defined: CD45RA+ positively selected. The origin of the receptors is a man aged 30 to 39 in good health.

V is TRBV27 and J is TRBJ2-1; D may be TRBD1 (6 bases). This CDR3 region has 14 residues. Trimming took off 4 bases at V and 8 bases at J, with 15 bases between the two ends. The V gene's germline CDR1 is MNHEY and CDR2 SMNVEV (reference sequence). Here the CDR3 DNA reads TGTGCCAGCAGTTCAATCCTCTCAGGGGATGAGCAGTTCTTC. It translates to CASSSILSGDEQFF.

The chain has TRBV6-1 and TRBJ1-5; no definite D call. V lost 4 bases to trimming and J lost 5 bases, with 9 bases between them. This CDR3 is built from 13 residues. Germline lookup yields CDR1 MNHNS and CDR2 SASEGT. The CDR3 DNA is TGTGCCAGCAGTGCTGACACATATCAGCCCCAGCATTTT. Its protein is CASSADTYQPQHF.

The sample holds one count of this clone. V usage is TRBV7-2 and J usage is TRBJ2-1, with TRBD2 matching over 14 bases. V shed 1 base, J shed 7 bases, and the junction held 12 bases outside the gene matches. The germline CDR1 and CDR2 sequences are SGHTA and FQGNSA. CDR3 length: 19 amino acids. Here the CDR3 reads CASSLEGTSGRYRENEQFF. The CDR3 coding sequence is TGTGCCAGCAGCTTAGAAGGGACTAGCGGGAGATATCGGGAGAATGAGCAGTTCTTC.

The chain couples TRBV4-3 to TRBJ1-5; weak D call: TRBD1 (5 bases). Trimming shortened V by 1 base and J by 6 bases, and 16 bases separated the two germline ends. Germline assignment: CDR1 LGHNA and CDR2 YSLEER. The CDR3 has 16 amino acids. Written as DNA, the CDR3 is TGCGCCAGCAGCCAAGCATTGGCAGGGTTCGGTCAGCCCCAGCATTTT. It is translated as CASSQALAGFGQPQHF.

The chain carries TRBV6-5 and TRBJ1-4; 8 nucleotides match TRBD1. The trim removed 1 base at V and 10 bases at J, leaving 11 bases unmatched. Germline lookup yields CDR1 MNHEY and CDR2 SVGAGI. The CDR3 is made up of 16 amino acids. The CDR3 DNA reads as TGTGCCAGCAGTTACTTGACTCCCGGGACAGGAAGAAAACTGTTTTTT. This sequence encodes CASSYLTPGTGRKLFF.

With respect to this clone: This same CDR3 is encoded by further DNA sequences in the sample. The rearrangement joins TRBV18 to TRBJ2-2; D uncertain. The germline gives CDR1 KGHSH, CDR2 LQKENI. The CDR3 runs 11 residues. Trimming removed 6 bases from V and 4 bases from J, with 3 bases in between. This CDR3 is CASSSTGELFF. CDR3 sequence (DNA): TGTGCCAGCTCTAGCACCGGGGAGCTGTTTTTT.

This chain joins TRBV7-2 and TRBJ2-1; D perhaps matches TRBD1 (5 bases). Germline assignment: CDR1 SGHTA and CDR2 FQGNSA. This CDR3 is 15 amino acids long. Trimming pared 2 bases from V and 8 bases from J, leaving 16 bases between. CDR3 region: CASSLRPQGADEQFF. CDR3 nucleotides: TGTGCCAGCAGCTTAAGGCCCCAGGGTGCTGATGAGCAGTTCTTC.

The chain combines TRBV19 with TRBJ2-7; D possibly corresponds to TRBD1 (5 bases). CDR1 and CDR2 (germline): LNHDA, SQIVND (reference sequence). The CDR3 is made up of 13 amino acids. V was pared by 6 bases and J by 2 bases, with 11 bases between. CDR3 sequence: CASSQQAPYEQYF. The CDR3 DNA reads as TGTGCCAGTAGCCAACAGGCCCCCTACGAGCAGTACTTC. The whole variable domain, remainder taken from reference TRBV19 and TRBJ2-7, is DGGITQSPKYLFRKEGQNVTLSCEQNLNHDAMYWYRQDPGQGLRLIYYSQIVNDFQKGDIAEGYSVSREKKESFPLTVTSAQKNPTAFYLCASSQQAPYEQYFGPGTRLTVT.

The chain uses TRBV25-1 and TRBJ2-2, with D maybe TRBD1 (7 bases). The V and J ends lost 7 bases and 0 bases respectively, with 18 bases between them. Germline V gives CDR1 MGHDK, CDR2 SYGVNS. This CDR3 is built from 17 residues. The CDR3 DNA reads TGTGCCAGCAACCCGTCAGGGGGGCGGGCGAACACCGGGGAGCTGTTTTTT. This gives the protein CASNPSGGRANTGELFF.

This chain connects TRBV5-6 to TRBJ2-7, with a possible D match to TRBD2 (6 bases). The V end was cut by 5 bases, the J end by 0 bases, with 18 bases between. The V gene's germline CDR1 is SGHDT and CDR2 YYEEEE. The length of the CDR3 is 16 residues. CDR3 DNA: TGTGCCAGCAGTCGAGCGGGCCCGATAGTCTCCTACGAGCAGTACTTC. This sequence encodes CASSRAGPIVSYEQYF.

V is TRBV19 and J is TRBJ2-7, with 7 nucleotides matching TRBD1. The CDR3 sequence is 16 residues long. Germline assignment: CDR1 LNHDA and CDR2 SQIVND (reference sequence). V lost 5 bases to trimming and J lost 1 base; unmatched junction nucleotides: 11. The CDR3 nucleotides read TGTGCCAGTAGTGCCTCCTACAGGGGATCTTCCTACGAGCAGTACTTC. Translated, it gives CASSASYRGSSYEQYF.

The chain combines TRBV10-3 with TRBJ2-7; 13 nucleotides match TRBD2. J was trimmed by 2 bases and V by 8 bases; bases with no gene match: 0. Germline V CDR1 and CDR2: ENHRY, SYGVKD. The CDR3 loop spans 13 amino acids. The CDR3 nucleotides read TGTGCCATCGGGACTAGCGGGACCTACGAGCAGTACTTC. This sequence encodes CAIGTSGTYEQYF.

The chain couples TRBV5-1 to TRBJ1-4, with 10 bases identical to TRBD1. This CDR3 comprises 15 residues. The trim removed 4 bases at V and 8 bases at J, leaving 8 bases unmatched. Germline V CDR1 and CDR2: SGHRS, YFSETQ. For the CDR3, the DNA is TGCGCCAGCAGCGGAACCGGGACAGGGGAAGAAAAACTGTTTTTT. Translation gives CASSGTGTGEEKLFF.

V gene TRBV5-1 combines with J gene TRBJ2-2; 9 bases fit TRBD1. Germline lookup yields CDR1 SGHRS and CDR2 YFSETQ. The trim removed 1 base at V and 4 bases at J, leaving 14 bases unmatched. The CDR3 spans 19 residues. DNA of the CDR3: TGCGCCAGCAGCTTGCCGGGAAGTACGGGACAGGGATCCACCGGGGAGCTGTTTTTT. Amino acids: CASSLPGSTGQGSTGELFF. Combining the CDR3 with reference TRBV5-1 and TRBJ2-2 gives the whole variable domain KAGVTQTPRYLIKTRGQQVTLSCSPISGHRSVSWYQQTPGQGLQFLFEYFSETQRNKGNFPGRFSGRQFSNSRSEMNVSTLELGDSALYLCASSLPGSTGQGSTGELFFGEGSRLTVL.

This clone was recorded only once. The rearrangement joins TRBV5-8 to TRBJ1-4; a possible D gene is TRBD1 (6 bases). CDR1 and CDR2 from the germline V gene are SGHTS and YDEGEE. V shed 4 bases and J shed 4 bases, with 14 bases lying between them. The CDR3 totals 15 residues. The CDR3 loop reads CASSRSGVNNEKLFF. The CDR3, as DNA: TGTGCCAGCAGCCGATCAGGGGTGAATAATGAAAAACTGTTTTTT.

The chain couples TRBV11-2 to TRBJ2-5; 7 nucleotides line up with TRBD1. The CDR3 length is 17 residues. The V segment lost 4 bases and the J segment 5 bases; nucleotides outside the gene matches: 16. Germline lookup yields CDR1 SGHAT and CDR2 FQNNGV. DNA of the CDR3: TGTGCCAGCAGCTCCAAAATACAGGGGCCCCGCGGGGAGACCCAGTACTTC. Protein sequence: CASSSKIQGPRGETQYF. Together with reference TRBV11-2 and TRBJ2-5, the CDR3 gives the full variable domain: EAGVAQSPRYKIIEKRQSVAFWCNPISGHATLYWYQQILGQGPKLLIQFQNNGVVDDSQLPKDRFSAERLKGVDSTLKIQPAKLEDSAVYLCASSSKIQGPRGETQYFGPGTRLLVL.

This sequence joins TRBV7-9 and TRBJ2-7; unclear D gene. Germline CDR1 and CDR2: SEHNR and FQNEAQ (reference sequence). The CDR3 extends over 12 amino acids. Between the trimmed V and J ends, which lost 4 bases and 6 bases, there was a span of 10 bases. Written as DNA, the CDR3 is TGTGCCAGCAGCTCGCCGGTCGCCGAGCAGTACTTC. This gives the protein CASSSPVAEQYF.

J is TRBJ2-7 and V is TRBV7-9; no clear D gene. V was clipped by 5 bases and J by 3 bases, with 23 bases between them. This CDR3 contains 17 residues. The germline CDR1 and CDR2 sequences are SEHNR and FQNEAQ (reference sequence). CDR3: CASSLVVGVRLIYEQYF. CDR3 nucleotides: TGTGCCAGCAGCCTCGTGGTTGGCGTCAGGTTAATCTACGAGCAGTACTTC.

The chain is built from TRBV6-5 and TRBJ1-1, with 8 bases that match TRBD1. The junction had 7 bases not matched to a gene; V was cut back by 6 bases and J by 4 bases. The CDR3 is 14 amino acids. Germline V gene data show CDR1 as MNHEY and CDR2 as SVGAGI. The CDR3 DNA is TGTGCCAGCAGGGCGGACAGGGTGGTCACTGAAGCTTTCTTT. Protein product: CASRADRVVTEAFF.

This chain links TRBV5-1 with TRBJ2-3; TRBD2 matches 11 bases. The CDR3 consists of 17 residues. The germline V gene encodes CDR1 SGHRS and CDR2 YFSETQ. Trimming took 4 bases from V and 3 from J; bases not matched to a gene: 10. CDR3 in amino acids: CASSPALLAGVTDTQYF. CDR3 in DNA: TGCGCCAGCAGCCCGGCCCTACTAGCGGGAGTTACAGATACGCAGTATTTT.

The J gene is TRBJ2-5, the V gene TRBV27; no reliable D call. The germline V gene encodes CDR1 MNHEY and CDR2 SMNVEV (reference sequence). V lost 0 bases and J lost 5, with 13 bases in between. This CDR3 comprises 15 residues. The CDR3 loop reads CASSLSSSLWETQYF. The CDR3 DNA is TGTGCCAGCAGTTTATCGTCCTCCTTGTGGGAGACCCAGTACTTC.